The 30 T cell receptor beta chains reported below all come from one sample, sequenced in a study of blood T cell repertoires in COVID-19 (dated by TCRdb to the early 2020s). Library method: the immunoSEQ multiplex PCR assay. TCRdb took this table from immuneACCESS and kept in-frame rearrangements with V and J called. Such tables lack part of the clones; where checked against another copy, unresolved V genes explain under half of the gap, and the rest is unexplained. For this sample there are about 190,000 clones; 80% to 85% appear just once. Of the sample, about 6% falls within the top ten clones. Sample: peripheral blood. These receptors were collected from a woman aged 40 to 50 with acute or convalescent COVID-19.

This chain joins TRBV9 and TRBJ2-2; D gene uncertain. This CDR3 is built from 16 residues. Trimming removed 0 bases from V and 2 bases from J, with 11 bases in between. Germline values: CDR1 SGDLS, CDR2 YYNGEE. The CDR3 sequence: CASSVVAHPNTGELFF. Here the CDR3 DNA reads TGTGCCAGCAGCGTAGTGGCACATCCTAACACCGGGGAGCTGTTTTTT. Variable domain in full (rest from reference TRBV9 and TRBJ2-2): DSGVTQTPKHLITATGQRVTLRCSPRSGDLSVYWYQQSLDQGLQFLIQYYNGEERAKGNILERFSAQQFPDLHSELNLSSLELGDSALYFCASSVVAHPNTGELFFGEGSRLTVL.

The CDR3 reads CASRRALGEQFF. DNA of the CDR3: TGTGCCAGCAGGAGGGCTTTAGGGGAGCAGTTCTTC. This sequence joins TRBV2 and TRBJ2-1; D perhaps matches TRBD2 (5 bases). The CDR3 contains 12 residues. Germline CDR1 reads SNHLY; CDR2 reads FYNNEI. The V end lost 6 bases, the J end lost 10 bases, and 13 bases lay between the germline ends.

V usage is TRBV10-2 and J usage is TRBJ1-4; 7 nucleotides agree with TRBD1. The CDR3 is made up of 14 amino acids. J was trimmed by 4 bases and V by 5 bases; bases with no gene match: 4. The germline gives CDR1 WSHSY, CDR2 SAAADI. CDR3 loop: CASSTDRDNEKLFF. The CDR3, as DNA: TGCGCCAGCAGTACAGACAGGGATAATGAAAAACTGTTTTTT.

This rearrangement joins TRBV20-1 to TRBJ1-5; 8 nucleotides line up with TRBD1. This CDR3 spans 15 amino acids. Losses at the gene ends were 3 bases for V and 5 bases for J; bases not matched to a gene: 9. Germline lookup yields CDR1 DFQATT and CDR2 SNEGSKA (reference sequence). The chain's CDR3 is CSASGSGRGHQPQHF. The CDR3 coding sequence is TGCAGTGCTAGTGGGAGCGGCAGGGGGCATCAGCCCCAGCATTTT.

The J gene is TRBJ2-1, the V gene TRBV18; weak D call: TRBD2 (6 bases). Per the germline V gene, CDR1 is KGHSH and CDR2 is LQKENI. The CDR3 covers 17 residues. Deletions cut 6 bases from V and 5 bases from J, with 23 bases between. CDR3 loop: CASSFLGTGSRDNEQFF. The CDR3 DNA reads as TGTGCCAGCTCCTTCTTAGGAACCGGGAGTAGAGACAATGAGCAGTTCTTC.

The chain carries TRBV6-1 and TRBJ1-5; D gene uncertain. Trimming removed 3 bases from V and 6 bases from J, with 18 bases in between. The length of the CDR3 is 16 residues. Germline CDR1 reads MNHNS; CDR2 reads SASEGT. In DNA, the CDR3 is TGTGCCAGCAGTGACCAGCCGAGGATTAGTAGTCAGCCCCAGCATTTT. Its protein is CASSDQPRISSQPQHF.

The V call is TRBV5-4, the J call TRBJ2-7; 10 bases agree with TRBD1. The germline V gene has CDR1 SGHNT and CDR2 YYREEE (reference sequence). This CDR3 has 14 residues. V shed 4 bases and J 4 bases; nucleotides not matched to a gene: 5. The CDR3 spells CASSRGQGGYEQYF. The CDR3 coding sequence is TGTGCCAGCAGCCGAGGACAGGGGGGTTACGAGCAGTACTTC.

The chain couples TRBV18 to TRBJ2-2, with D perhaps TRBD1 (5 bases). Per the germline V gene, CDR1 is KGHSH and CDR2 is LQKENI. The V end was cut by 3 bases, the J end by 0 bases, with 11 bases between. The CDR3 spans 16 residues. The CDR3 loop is CASSPIQGANTGELFF. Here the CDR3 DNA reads TGTGCCAGCTCACCGATTCAGGGTGCGAACACCGGGGAGCTGTTTTTT.

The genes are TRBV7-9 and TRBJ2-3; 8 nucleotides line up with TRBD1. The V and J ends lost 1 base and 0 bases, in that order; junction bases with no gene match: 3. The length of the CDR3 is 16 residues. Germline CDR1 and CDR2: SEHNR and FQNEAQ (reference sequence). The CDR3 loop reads CASSLVTGGSTDTQYF. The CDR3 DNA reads TGTGCCAGCAGCTTAGTAACAGGGGGGAGCACAGATACGCAGTATTTT.

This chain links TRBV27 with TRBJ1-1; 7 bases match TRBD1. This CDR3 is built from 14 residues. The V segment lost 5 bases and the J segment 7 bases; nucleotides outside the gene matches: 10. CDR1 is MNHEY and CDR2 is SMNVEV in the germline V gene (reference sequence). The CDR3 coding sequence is TGTGCCAGCAGTGTGCTACAGGGGTATGGTGAAGCTTTCTTT. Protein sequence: CASSVLQGYGEAFF.

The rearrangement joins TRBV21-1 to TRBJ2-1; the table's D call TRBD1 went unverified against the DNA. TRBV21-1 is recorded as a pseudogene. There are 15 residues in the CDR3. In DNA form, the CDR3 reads TGTGCCAGCAGCACCGGGACAAGGTCCTACAATGAGCAGTTCTTC. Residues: CASSTGTRSYNEQFF.

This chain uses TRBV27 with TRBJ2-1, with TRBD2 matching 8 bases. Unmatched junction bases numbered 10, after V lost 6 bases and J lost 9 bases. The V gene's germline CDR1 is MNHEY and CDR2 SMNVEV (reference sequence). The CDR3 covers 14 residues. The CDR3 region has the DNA TGTGCCAGCAGGACCACTAGCGGTGCTGGTGAGCAGTTCTTC. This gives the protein CASRTTSGAGEQFF.

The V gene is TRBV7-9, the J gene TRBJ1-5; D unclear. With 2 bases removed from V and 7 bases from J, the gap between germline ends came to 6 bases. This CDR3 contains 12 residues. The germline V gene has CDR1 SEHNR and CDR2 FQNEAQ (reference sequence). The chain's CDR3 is CASSLSQQPQHF. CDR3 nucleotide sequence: TGTGCCAGCAGCTTATCCCAACAGCCCCAGCATTTT.

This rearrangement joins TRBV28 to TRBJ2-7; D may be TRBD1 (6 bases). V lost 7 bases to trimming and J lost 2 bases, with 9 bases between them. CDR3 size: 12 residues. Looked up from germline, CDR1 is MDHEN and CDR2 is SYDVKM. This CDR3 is CASMGAAYEQYF. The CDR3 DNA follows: TGTGCCAGCATGGGGGCGGCCTACGAGCAGTACTTC.

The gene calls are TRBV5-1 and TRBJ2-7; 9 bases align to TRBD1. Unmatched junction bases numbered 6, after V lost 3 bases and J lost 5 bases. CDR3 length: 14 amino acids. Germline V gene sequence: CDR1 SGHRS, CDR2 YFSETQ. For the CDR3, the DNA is TGCGCCAGCAGCTCACAGGGGGCGGGAAACGAGCAGTACTTC. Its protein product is CASSSQGAGNEQYF.

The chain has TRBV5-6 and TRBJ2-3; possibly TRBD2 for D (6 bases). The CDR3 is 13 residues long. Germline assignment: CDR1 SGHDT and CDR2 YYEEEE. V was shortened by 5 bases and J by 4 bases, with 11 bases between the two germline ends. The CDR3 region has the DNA TGTGCCAGCAGGCTAGCTAGCGCAGATACGCAGTATTTT. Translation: CASRLASADTQYF.

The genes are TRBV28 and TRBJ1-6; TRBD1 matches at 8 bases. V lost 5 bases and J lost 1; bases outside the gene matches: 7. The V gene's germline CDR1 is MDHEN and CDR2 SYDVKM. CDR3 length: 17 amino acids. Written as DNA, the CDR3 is TGTGCCAGCAGTCCGAGGACAGGGAAGTCCTATAATTCACCCCTCCACTTT. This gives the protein CASSPRTGKSYNSPLHF.

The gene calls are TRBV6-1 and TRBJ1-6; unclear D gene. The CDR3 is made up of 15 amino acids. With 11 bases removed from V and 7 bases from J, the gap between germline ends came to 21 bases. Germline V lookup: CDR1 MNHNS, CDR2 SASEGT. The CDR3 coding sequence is TGTGCCTCCCTAACCCGTGGAGGTATGAATTCACCCCTCCACTTT. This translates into CASLTRGGMNSPLHF.

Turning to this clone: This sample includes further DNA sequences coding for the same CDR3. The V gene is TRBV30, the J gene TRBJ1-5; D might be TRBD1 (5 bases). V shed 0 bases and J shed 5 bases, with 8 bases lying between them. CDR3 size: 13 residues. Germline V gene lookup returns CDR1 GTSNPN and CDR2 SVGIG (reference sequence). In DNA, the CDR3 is TGTGCCTGGAGTGTTGGAGGGGATCAGCCCCAGCATTTT. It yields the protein CAWSVGGDQPQHF.

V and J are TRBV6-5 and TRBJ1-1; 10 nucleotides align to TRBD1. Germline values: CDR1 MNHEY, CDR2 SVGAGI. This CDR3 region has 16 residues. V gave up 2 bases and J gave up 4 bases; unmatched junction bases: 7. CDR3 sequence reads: CASSYALTGGVTEAFF. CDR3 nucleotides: TGTGCCAGCAGTTACGCCTTGACAGGGGGCGTCACTGAAGCTTTCTTT.

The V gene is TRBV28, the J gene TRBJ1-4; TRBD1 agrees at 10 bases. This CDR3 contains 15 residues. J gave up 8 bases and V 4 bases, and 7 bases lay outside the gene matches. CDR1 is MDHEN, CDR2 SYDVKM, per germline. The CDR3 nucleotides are TGTGCCAGCAGTTCGCCGGGACAGGGGAGCGAAAAACTGTTTTTT. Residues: CASSSPGQGSEKLFF.

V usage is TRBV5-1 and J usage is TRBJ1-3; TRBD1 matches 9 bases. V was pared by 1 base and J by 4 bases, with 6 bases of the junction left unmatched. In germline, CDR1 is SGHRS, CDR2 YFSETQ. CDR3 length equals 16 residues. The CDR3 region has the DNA TGCGCCAGCAGCTTGCTGGGACAGGGCTCCGGAAACACCATATATTTT. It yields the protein CASSLLGQGSGNTIYF.

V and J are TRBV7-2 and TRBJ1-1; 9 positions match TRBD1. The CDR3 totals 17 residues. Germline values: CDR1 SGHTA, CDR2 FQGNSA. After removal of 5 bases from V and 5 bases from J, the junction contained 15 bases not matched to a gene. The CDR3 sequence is CASSHIVGTGFKTEAFF. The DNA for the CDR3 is TGTGCCAGCAGCCATATTGTAGGGACAGGGTTCAAGACTGAAGCTTTCTTT.

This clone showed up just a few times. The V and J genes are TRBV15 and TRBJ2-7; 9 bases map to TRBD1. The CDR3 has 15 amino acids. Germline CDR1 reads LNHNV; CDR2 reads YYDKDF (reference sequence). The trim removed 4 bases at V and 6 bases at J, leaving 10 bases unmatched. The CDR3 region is CATSKRKTGGAEQYF. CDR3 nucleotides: TGTGCCACCAGCAAAAGGAAGACAGGGGGAGCCGAGCAGTACTTC.

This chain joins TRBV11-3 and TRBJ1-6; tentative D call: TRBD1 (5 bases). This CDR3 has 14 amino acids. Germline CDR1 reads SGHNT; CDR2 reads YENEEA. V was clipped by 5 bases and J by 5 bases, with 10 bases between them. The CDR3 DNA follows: TGTGCCAGCAGCCGGACAAGTCATAATTCACCCCTCCACTTT. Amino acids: CASSRTSHNSPLHF. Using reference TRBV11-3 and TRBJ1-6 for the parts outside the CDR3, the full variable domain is EAGVVQSPRYKIIEKKQPVAFWCNPISGHNTLYWYLQNLGQGPELLIRYENEEAVDDSQLPKDRFSAERLKGVDSTLKIQPAELGDSAVYLCASSRTSHNSPLHFGNGTRLTVT.

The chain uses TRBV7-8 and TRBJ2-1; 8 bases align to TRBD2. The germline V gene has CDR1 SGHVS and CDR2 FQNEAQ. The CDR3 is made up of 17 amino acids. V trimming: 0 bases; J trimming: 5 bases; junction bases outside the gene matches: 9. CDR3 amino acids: CASSLAVGGRPHNEQFF. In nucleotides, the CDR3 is TGTGCCAGCAGCTTAGCGGTGGGCGGGAGGCCACACAATGAGCAGTTCTTC.

The CDR3 loop is CASSWAGAGELFF. As DNA, the CDR3 is TGTGCCAGCAGTTGGGCAGGGGCCGGGGAGCTGTTTTTT. This chain uses TRBV27 with TRBJ2-2, with a weak D call TRBD1 (6 bases). The CDR3 loop spans 13 amino acids. Germline assignment: CDR1 MNHEY and CDR2 SMNVEV (reference sequence). Trimming removed 4 bases at V and 6 bases at J, with 9 bases between.

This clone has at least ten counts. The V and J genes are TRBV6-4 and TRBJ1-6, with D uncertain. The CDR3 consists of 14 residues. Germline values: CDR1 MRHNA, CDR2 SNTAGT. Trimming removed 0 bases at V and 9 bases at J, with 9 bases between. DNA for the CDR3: TGTGCCAGCAGTGACTCGGGAGAGGGTTCACCCCTCCACTTT. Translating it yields CASSDSGEGSPLHF.

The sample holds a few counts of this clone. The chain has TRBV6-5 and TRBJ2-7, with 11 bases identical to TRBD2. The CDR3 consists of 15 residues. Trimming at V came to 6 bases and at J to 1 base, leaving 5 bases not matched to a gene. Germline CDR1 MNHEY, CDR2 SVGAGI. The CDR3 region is CASRSGLAGSYEQYF. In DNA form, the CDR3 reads TGTGCCAGCAGATCTGGACTAGCGGGTTCCTACGAGCAGTACTTC.

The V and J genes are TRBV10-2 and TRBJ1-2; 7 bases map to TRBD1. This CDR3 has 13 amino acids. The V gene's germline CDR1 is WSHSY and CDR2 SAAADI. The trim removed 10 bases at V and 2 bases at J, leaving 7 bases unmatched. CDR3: CATLRQGNYGYTF. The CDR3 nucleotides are TGCGCCACCTTAAGACAGGGCAACTATGGCTACACCTTC.